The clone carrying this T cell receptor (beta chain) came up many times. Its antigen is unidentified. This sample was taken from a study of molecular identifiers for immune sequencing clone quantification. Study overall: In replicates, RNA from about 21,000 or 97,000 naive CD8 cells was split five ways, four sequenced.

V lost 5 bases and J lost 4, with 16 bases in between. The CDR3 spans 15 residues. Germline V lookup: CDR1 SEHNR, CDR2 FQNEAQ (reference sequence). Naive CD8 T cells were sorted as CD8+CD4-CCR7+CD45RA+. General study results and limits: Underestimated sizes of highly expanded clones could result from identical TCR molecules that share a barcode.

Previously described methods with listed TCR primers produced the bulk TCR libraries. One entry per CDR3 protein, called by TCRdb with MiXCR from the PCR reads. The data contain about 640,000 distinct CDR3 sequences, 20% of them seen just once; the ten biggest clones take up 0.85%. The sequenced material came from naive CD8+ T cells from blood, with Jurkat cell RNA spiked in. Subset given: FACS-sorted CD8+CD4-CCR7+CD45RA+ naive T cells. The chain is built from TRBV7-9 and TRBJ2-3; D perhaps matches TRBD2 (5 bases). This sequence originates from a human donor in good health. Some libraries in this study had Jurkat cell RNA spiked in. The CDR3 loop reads CASSPRAIIADTQYF. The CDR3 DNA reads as TGTGCCAGCAGCCCGAGGGCGATAATCGCAGATACGCAGTATTTT.